The TCR beta chain described here comes from a study of blood T cell repertoires in COVID-19. The overall study: Acute-phase and convalescent COVID-19 samples originated in the United States, Italy and Spain. In each case, the material was cDNA or gDNA derived from T cells, B-cell-depleted T cells, or PBMCs.

In the source study's methods: Reference gene primer amplification gave nucleated cell count estimates. Some clones are missing from TCRdb's copy, which holds only in-frame ones; the method was immunoSEQ multiplex PCR. Clonal size and the V and J genes are those of that table, whereas D and trimming came from the DNA. The sample carries 210,000 or so clones, 85% to 90% recorded once. Trimming shortened V by 4 bases and J by 4 bases, and 13 bases separated the two germline ends. The CDR3 spans 15 residues. CDR1 and CDR2 from the germline V gene are LGHNA and YSLEER. The V call is TRBV4-3, the J call TRBJ1-4; D uncertain. This receptor was taken from a man over 45 with acute or convalescent COVID-19. The source material was peripheral blood. The CDR3 loop reads CASSRSGVINEKLFF. The DNA for the CDR3 is TGCGCCAGCAGCCGATCGGGAGTGATTAATGAAAAACTGTTTTTT.